The 13 T cell receptor beta chains in this list originate from one sample, sequenced in a study of CXCR4 blockade with PD-1 therapy in pancreatic cancer. Clones were sequenced by immunoSEQ multiplex PCR, and TCRdb holds only the in-frame ones, with some missing. The sample contains more than 1,500 clones, over 40% of which appear only once. The sequenced sample was tumor tissue. The receptors originated from a human donor with pancreatic ductal adenocarcinoma.

V is TRBV29-1 and J is TRBJ1-4; D is unresolved. Trimming pared 3 bases from V and 10 bases from J, leaving 12 bases between. Looked up from germline, CDR1 is SQVTM and CDR2 is ANQGSEA. CDR3 length: 12 amino acids. The CDR3 reads CSVEVGLGKLFF. In nucleotides, the CDR3 is TGCAGCGTTGAGGTCGGACTAGGAAAACTGTTTTTT.

By proportion, this clone is medium-sized. The V gene is TRBV6-8, the J gene TRBJ1-2; D gene ambiguous. Germline V lookup: CDR1 MNHGY, CDR2 SAAAGT. V lost 4 bases and J lost 3, with 9 bases in between. The CDR3 is made up of 13 amino acids. The CDR3: CASSLQHYYGYTF. The CDR3 nucleotides read TGTGCCAGCAGTTTACAGCATTACTATGGCTACACCTTC.

The chain has TRBV7-5 and TRBJ1-1; the table's TRBD1 call for D was not verified on the DNA. TRBV7-5 is tagged as a pseudogene. CDR3 length: 15 residues. CDR3 residues: CASSPGTRMNTEAFF. The CDR3 DNA follows: TGTGCCAGCAGCCCTGGGACAAGAATGAACACTGAAGCTTTCTTT.

The CDR3 nucleotides are TGTGCCAGCAGTTACTCGAGGGACAACAAAAACATTCAGTACTTC. Translated: CASSYSRDNKNIQYF. The V gene is TRBV6-8, the J gene TRBJ2-4; maybe TRBD1 (6 bases). The V and J ends lost 0 bases and 3 bases respectively, with 9 bases between them. This CDR3 spans 15 amino acids. CDR1 is MNHGY, CDR2 SAAAGT, per germline.

This chain links TRBV4-1 with TRBJ2-5; possibly TRBD2 for D (5 bases). The CDR3 sequence is 14 residues long. With 4 bases removed from V and 5 bases from J, the gap between germline ends came to 14 bases. CDR1 and CDR2 from the germline V gene are MGHRA and YSYEKL. For the CDR3, the DNA is TGCGCCAGCAGCCCGGACCGGTCGGGGGAGACCCAGTACTTC. Protein: CASSPDRSGETQYF.

J is TRBJ2-6 and V is TRBV28; D perhaps matches TRBD1 (5 bases). This CDR3 comprises 16 residues. The V end was cut by 8 bases, the J end by 0 bases, with 14 bases between. CDR1 MDHEN and CDR2 SYDVKM come from the germline V gene. In DNA, the CDR3 is TGTGCCAGCCTTGGGGCACTATTCTCTGGGGCCAACGTCCTGACTTTC. Its translation is CASLGALFSGANVLTF.

This clone is classed as large (0.1 to 1%). The V gene is TRBV30, the J gene TRBJ2-5; 8 bases align to TRBD1. Germline CDR1 reads GTSNPN; CDR2 reads SVGIG (reference sequence). This CDR3 region has 13 residues. J was trimmed by 1 base and V by 5 bases; bases with no gene match: 3. The CDR3 DNA follows: TGTGCCTGGGGACAGGGTCCCCAAGAGACCCAGTACTTC. Amino acids: CAWGQGPQETQYF.

Remarks on this clone: No DNA is shown, since the ends of the CDR3 on it are uncertain; the CDR3 is the one TCRdb lists. This chain connects TRBV29-1 to TRBJ1-1; the DNA was not used to check the table's D call, TRBD1. CDR1 is SQVTM and CDR2 is ANQGSEA in the germline V gene. Termini included, the CDR3 measures 14 amino acids. The CDR3 is CSVDSGQGNTEAFF.

This clone was detected only a few times. This chain connects TRBV11-3 to TRBJ2-2, with no clear D. The CDR3 is 15 amino acids. V was clipped by 5 bases and J by 1 base, with 11 bases between them. Looked up from germline, CDR1 is SGHNT and CDR2 is YENEEA. CDR3 DNA sequence: TGTGCCAGCAGCCCCGAGTGGCAGAACACCGGGGAGCTGTTTTTT. It is translated as CASSPEWQNTGELFF.

The genes are TRBV18 and TRBJ2-1; D uncertain. Trimming shortened V by 3 bases and J by 9 bases, and 15 bases separated the two germline ends. The germline gives CDR1 KGHSH, CDR2 LQKENI. The CDR3 sequence is 14 residues long. CDR3 DNA: TGTGCCAGCTCACCCGCGTTTTATACAAGTGAGCAGTTCTTC. Amino acids: CASSPAFYTSEQFF. The whole variable domain, filled in from reference TRBV18 and TRBJ2-1, reads NAGVMQNPRHLVRRRGQEARLRCSPMKGHSHVYWYRQLPEEGLKFMVYLQKENIIDESGMPKERFSAEFPKEGPSILRIQQVVRGDSAAYFCASSPAFYTSEQFFGPGTRLTVL.

By frequency in the sample, this clone is medium-sized. The chain uses TRBV11-3 and TRBJ2-2; perhaps D is TRBD1 or TRBD2 (6 bases each). The CDR3 length is 16 residues. Trimming took off 5 bases at V and 0 bases at J, with 13 bases between the two ends. Germline V gene data show CDR1 as SGHNT and CDR2 as YENEEA. The CDR3 nucleotides are TGTGCCAGCAGCCCCGGAGGGGGTACGAACACCGGGGAGCTGTTTTTT. It codes for CASSPGGGTNTGELFF. The variable domain in full, with the rest retrieved from reference TRBV11-3 and TRBJ2-2, is EAGVVQSPRYKIIEKKQPVAFWCNPISGHNTLYWYLQNLGQGPELLIRYENEEAVDDSQLPKDRFSAERLKGVDSTLKIQPAELGDSAVYLCASSPGGGTNTGELFFGEGSRLTVL.

The CDR3, as DNA: TGCGCCAGCAGCCACCTTCTCCCATCGAGCTCTGGAAACACCATATATTTT. Its protein product is CASSHLLPSSSGNTIYF. The V gene is TRBV1, the J gene TRBJ1-3. TRBV1 constitutes a pseudogene. The CDR3 spans 17 residues.

The gene calls are TRBV15 and TRBJ2-7; D is uncertain. This CDR3 region has 14 residues. Trimming took off 1 base at V and 7 bases at J, with 14 bases between the two ends. Per the germline V gene, CDR1 is LNHNV and CDR2 is YYDKDF (reference sequence). The CDR3 coding sequence is TGTGCCACCAGCAGAGGAGGCGACCTGCAAGAGCAGTACTTC. Translating it yields CATSRGGDLQEQYF.